This T cell receptor beta chain was documented in a study of metastatic and nonmetastatic thyroid tumors. This clone is medium-sized. Treatment of any kind had been given to no patient before thyroid surgery. Trimming removed 1 base from V and 4 bases from J; junction bases left unmatched: 2. The V gene's germline CDR1 is SNHLY and CDR2 FYNNEI. The CDR3 length is 14 residues. TCRdb re-analyzed the PCR reads through MiXCR. The data hold about 15,000 clones, with about 31% observed a single time. V gene TRBV2 combines with J gene TRBJ2-7; 9 nucleotides match TRBD1. The receptor comes from a male donor with papillary thyroid cancer or a benign thyroid nodule (not recorded which). Some clones in this sample may be carry-over from other donors' samples. Sample: tumor tissue. Written as DNA, the CDR3 is TGTGCCAGCAGTGAAGTGGGACAGGGATACGAGCAGTACTTC. It encodes CASSEVGQGYEQYF. Complete variable domain (other parts from reference TRBV2 and TRBJ2-7): EPEVTQTPSHQVTQMGQEVILRCVPISNHLYFYWYRQILGQKVEFLVSFYNNEISEKSEIFDDQFSVERPDGSNFTLKIRSTKLEDSAMYFCASSEVGQGYEQYFGPGTRLTVT.